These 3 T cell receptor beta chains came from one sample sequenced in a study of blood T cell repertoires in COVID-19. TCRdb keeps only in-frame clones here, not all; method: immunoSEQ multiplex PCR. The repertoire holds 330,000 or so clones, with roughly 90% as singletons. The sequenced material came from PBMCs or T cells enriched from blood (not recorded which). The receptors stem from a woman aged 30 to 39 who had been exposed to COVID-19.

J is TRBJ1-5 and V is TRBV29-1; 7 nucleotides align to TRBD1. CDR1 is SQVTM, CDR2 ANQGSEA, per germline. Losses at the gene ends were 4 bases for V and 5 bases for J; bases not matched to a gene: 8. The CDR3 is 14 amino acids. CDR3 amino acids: CSVVETTGDQPQHF. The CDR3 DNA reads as TGCAGCGTTGTGGAGACCACAGGGGATCAGCCCCAGCATTTT.

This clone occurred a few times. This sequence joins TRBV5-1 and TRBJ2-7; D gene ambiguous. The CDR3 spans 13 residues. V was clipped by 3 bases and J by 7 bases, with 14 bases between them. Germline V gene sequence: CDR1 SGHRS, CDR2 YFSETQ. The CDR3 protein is CASSSHPSREQYF. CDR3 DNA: TGCGCCAGCAGCTCCCATCCGAGTAGAGAGCAGTACTTC. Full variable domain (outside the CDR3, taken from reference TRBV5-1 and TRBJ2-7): KAGVTQTPRYLIKTRGQQVTLSCSPISGHRSVSWYQQTPGQGLQFLFEYFSETQRNKGNFPGRFSGRQFSNSRSEMNVSTLELGDSALYLCASSSHPSREQYFGPGTRLTVT.

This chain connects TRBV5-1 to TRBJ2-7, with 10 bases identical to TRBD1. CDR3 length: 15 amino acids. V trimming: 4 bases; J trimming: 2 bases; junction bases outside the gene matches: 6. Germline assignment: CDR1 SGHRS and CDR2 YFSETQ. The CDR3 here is CASSHGTGATYEQYF. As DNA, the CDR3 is TGCGCCAGCAGCCACGGGACAGGGGCCACCTACGAGCAGTACTTC. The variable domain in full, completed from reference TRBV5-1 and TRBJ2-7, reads KAGVTQTPRYLIKTRGQQVTLSCSPISGHRSVSWYQQTPGQGLQFLFEYFSETQRNKGNFPGRFSGRQFSNSRSEMNVSTLELGDSALYLCASSHGTGATYEQYFGPGTRLTVT.